The 28 T cell receptor beta chains in this list originate from one sample, sequenced in a study of T cells expressing NK-cell markers. For each CDR3 protein, TCRdb gives one entry from its re-call of the 5' RACE reads, without DNA. Its table lists about 150,000 distinct CDR3 sequences. The sample consisted of blood T cells: a sorted CD56 or NKG2C T cell subset, CD4+ or CD8+ T cells, or bulk PBMC T cells (not recorded which). These TCRs come from a man younger than 30 in good health.

V is TRBV29-1 and J is TRBJ1-2; TCRdb indicates TRBD1, and absent DNA this call remains unverified. The CDR3 extends over 16 amino acids. CDR1 is SQVTM, CDR2 ANQGSEA, per germline. The CDR3 sequence is CSLRGHEGGRGYGYTF.

This sequence joins TRBV5-5 and TRBJ2-3; TCRdb's D call, TRBD2, is unchecked because there is no DNA. CDR1 and CDR2 from the germline V gene are SGHKS and YYEKEE (reference sequence). This CDR3 has 15 residues. This CDR3 is CASSKREKSTDTQYF.

The CDR3 here is CSARETLTPGTRDEKLFF. The V gene is TRBV20-1, the J gene TRBJ1-4; TCRdb calls TRBD1, which cannot be checked without DNA. The CDR3 is made up of 18 amino acids. The germline V gene has CDR1 DFQATT and CDR2 SNEGSKA (reference sequence).

This chain links TRBV5-4 with TRBJ2-3; TCRdb outputs TRBD2, but without DNA this stays unchecked. The CDR3 sequence is 17 residues long. Germline V CDR1 and CDR2: SGHNT, YYREEE (reference sequence). CDR3 amino acids: CASSLAVAGGPTDTQYF.

The J gene is TRBJ2-3, the V gene TRBV23-1. TRBV23-1 is filed as an ORF, its function uncertain. This CDR3 has 15 residues. This CDR3 reads CVFLATSAVTDTQYF.

The chain couples TRBV25-1 to TRBJ1-1. The CDR3 runs 12 residues. Germline V CDR1 and CDR2: MGHDK, SYGVNS. Here the CDR3 reads CASSLTLCEAFF.

The CDR3 region is CASSLGVEAFF. The chain joins TRBV28 to TRBJ1-1. Germline loops: CDR1 MDHEN, CDR2 SYDVKM. CDR3 length: 11 amino acids.

The rearrangement links TRBV7-6 to TRBJ2-3. This CDR3 spans 16 amino acids. Germline-derived CDR1 and CDR2 are SGHVS and FNYEAQ. CDR3: CASSLGTMTSTDTQYF.

J is TRBJ2-7 and V is TRBV6-2 or TRBV6-3. CDR3 length: 12 residues. Germline CDR1 MNHEY, CDR2 SVGEGT. The chain's CDR3 is CASSYNPDEQYF.

This chain connects TRBV7-9 to TRBJ2-2. Germline V gene data show CDR1 as SEHNR and CDR2 as FQNEAQ (reference sequence). This CDR3 has 14 residues. CDR3 protein: CASSLAGSAGELFF.

The rearrangement joins TRBV7-9 to TRBJ2-5; TCRdb calls TRBD1, which cannot be checked without DNA. The CDR3 contains 13 residues. In germline, CDR1 is SEHNR, CDR2 FQNEAQ (reference sequence). CDR3 amino acids: CASSGGTKETQYF.

The chain combines TRBV12-3 or TRBV12-4 with TRBJ2-2; TCRdb's D gene call, TRBD2, goes unchecked for lack of DNA. This CDR3 contains 14 residues. CDR3 residues: CASSLEGPFGELFF.

The gene calls are TRBV30 and TRBJ2-7; TCRdb indicates TRBD1, and absent DNA this call remains unverified. Germline V gene data show CDR1 as GTSNPN and CDR2 as SVGIG (reference sequence). The CDR3 is 14 amino acids. CDR3 residues: CAWGTGQGFDEQYF.

This rearrangement joins TRBV2 to TRBJ2-7; TCRdb proposes TRBD2, but this gene call is untestable without DNA. This CDR3 comprises 14 residues. Germline V gene data show CDR1 as SNHLY and CDR2 as FYNNEI. The CDR3 spells CASSQGYLGNEQYF.

The gene calls are TRBV2 and TRBJ2-5; TCRdb lists TRBD1, though no DNA is available to test this call. CDR3 length equals 15 residues. Germline CDR1 is SNHLY and CDR2 is FYNNEI. CDR3 residues: CASSEGKGGSETQYF.

The chain is built from TRBV27 and TRBJ2-1; TCRdb indicates TRBD1, and absent DNA this call remains unverified. CDR3 length equals 14 residues. The germline V gene encodes CDR1 MNHEY and CDR2 SMNVEV (reference sequence). CDR3 residues: CASSLGGAYNEQFF.

The V call is TRBV24-1, the J call TRBJ1-5; TCRdb reports TRBD1, a call that lacks DNA to check it against. The CDR3 has 17 residues. Germline assignment: CDR1 KGHDR and CDR2 SFDVKD. CDR3 residues: CATSDPRTGDSNQPQHF.

V and J are TRBV19 and TRBJ2-1; absent DNA, TCRdb's TRBD1 call cannot be checked. The CDR3 totals 16 residues. CDR1 is LNHDA and CDR2 is SQIVND in the germline V gene (reference sequence). The CDR3 loop is CATAPYSGGSYNEQFF.

The chain is built from TRBV7-2 and TRBJ1-1. From germline, CDR1 is SGHTA and CDR2 FQGNSA. This CDR3 has 14 amino acids. CDR3 protein: CASSGEGGNTEAFF. Looking up the rest from reference TRBV7-2 and TRBJ1-1 gives the full variable domain: GAGVSQSPSNKVTEKGKDVELRCDPISGHTALYWYRQSLGQGLEFLIYFQGNSAPDKSGLPSDRFSAERTGGSVSTLTIQRTQQEDSAVYLCASSGEGGNTEAFFGQGTRLTVV.

The rearrangement links TRBV19 to TRBJ1-4. This CDR3 contains 11 residues. Germline-derived CDR1 and CDR2 are LNHDA and SQIVND (reference sequence). This CDR3 is CASRTNEKLFF.

The CDR3 is CASGTFDTEAFF. The rearrangement joins TRBV7-9 to TRBJ1-1; there is no DNA to check the TCRdb D call of TRBD1. The CDR3 runs 12 residues. Germline CDR1 SEHNR, CDR2 FQNEAQ (reference sequence).

The chain recombines TRBV30 with TRBJ2-3; TCRdb proposes TRBD2, but this gene call is untestable without DNA. This CDR3 is built from 14 residues. Germline V lookup: CDR1 GTSNPN, CDR2 SVGIG (reference sequence). The CDR3 region is CAWSVSGSTDTQYF. The full variable domain, its missing parts supplied by reference TRBV30 and TRBJ2-3, is SQTIHQWPATLVQPVGSPLSLECTVEGTSNPNLYWYRQAAGRGLQLLFYSVGIGQISSEVPQNLSASRPQDRQFILSSKKLLLSDSGFYLCAWSVSGSTDTQYFGPGTRLTVL.

The V gene is TRBV7-9, the J gene TRBJ2-7. Per germline, CDR1 SEHNR and CDR2 FQNEAQ (reference sequence). CDR3 length: 11 residues. The CDR3 sequence is CASIQGYEQYF.

J is TRBJ2-1 and V is TRBV6-1; TCRdb's D call, TRBD1, is unchecked because there is no DNA. Germline lookup yields CDR1 MNHNS and CDR2 SASEGT. CDR3 length equals 13 residues. The CDR3 loop is CASSVTGGNEQFF.

The V gene is TRBV29-1, the J gene TRBJ1-1; the D call from TCRdb, TRBD1, cannot be confirmed without DNA. This CDR3 comprises 13 residues. Germline V gene lookup returns CDR1 SQVTM and CDR2 ANQGSEA. The CDR3 protein is CSVRGQGQTEAFF.

V gene TRBV24-1 combines with J gene TRBJ2-1; no DNA is available, so the TRBD1 call from TCRdb remains unchecked. This CDR3 has 18 amino acids. Germline V gives CDR1 KGHDR, CDR2 SFDVKD. CDR3 protein: CATSDRQGTKGPYNEQFF.

This chain links TRBV29-1 with TRBJ2-1; TCRdb reports TRBD1, a call that lacks DNA to check it against. Germline loops: CDR1 SQVTM, CDR2 ANQGSEA. CDR3 size: 13 residues. The CDR3 loop reads CSVGQGDYNEQFF.

V is TRBV5-1 and J is TRBJ1-4; with no DNA, the TCRdb D assignment of TRBD1 cannot be verified. The CDR3 has 13 amino acids. Germline CDR1 SGHRS, CDR2 YFSETQ. The CDR3: CASSLEGAPELFF.